The entry below describes one T cell receptor beta chain. As yet, its antigen is unknown. The data belong to a study of cytomegalovirus exposure and HLA in healthy donors. Study findings and constraints: In a later analysis, around 18,000 TCR beta sequences were associated with HLA alleles at 0.05 false discovery rate.

Trimming removed 7 bases from V and 5 bases from J, with 13 bases in between. The germline V gene encodes CDR1 SGHRS and CDR2 YFSETQ. The CDR3 contains 13 residues. A multiplex PCR was run with 60 Vbeta primers and 13 Jbeta primers. Sequenced by immunoSEQ multiplex PCR; TCRdb stores in-frame clones only, minus some. The table has 95,000 to 150,000 clones, over 65% seen once. The sequenced material came from PBMCs. The J gene is TRBJ2-1, the V gene TRBV5-1; weak D call: TRBD1 (5 bases). This TCR came from a woman aged 40 to 50 in good health and CMV-seropositive. CDR3 sequence: CASGQQVNNEQFF. The CDR3 coding sequence is TGCGCCAGCGGTCAACAGGTTAACAATGAGCAGTTCTTC. The whole variable domain, filled in from reference TRBV5-1 and TRBJ2-1, reads KAGVTQTPRYLIKTRGQQVTLSCSPISGHRSVSWYQQTPGQGLQFLFEYFSETQRNKGNFPGRFSGRQFSNSRSEMNVSTLELGDSALYLCASGQQVNNEQFFGPGTRLTVL.